This T cell receptor (beta chain) was found in a study of cytomegalovirus exposure and HLA in healthy donors. Study overall: Unique TCRs numbering around 85 million, obtained from HLA-typed donors, made up an early data release. Across some 400 genotyped donors, roughly 85% landed in the Caucasian-associated ancestry cluster. Study-wide results and limits: The authors later found most CMV-associated TCR beta chains appeared HLA-restricted. Clonal expansion was found to be greater in HLA-associated TCR beta chains than in equally common others in a later analysis.

The trim removed 3 bases at V and 0 bases at J, leaving 3 bases unmatched. The CDR3 contains 14 residues. Germline values: CDR1 SGHDT, CDR2 YYEEEE. About this clone itself: Its specificity is not known.

The primer mix had 60 Vbeta and 13 Jbeta primers. TCRdb's table, derived via immunoSEQ multiplex PCR, lists solely in-frame clones and lacks some. The top ten hold roughly 4% of the sample, which has about 300,000 clones, 86% seen once. Input material: PBMCs. This TCR came from a man aged 40-49 years in good health and CMV-seropositive. The chain carries TRBV5-6 and TRBJ2-7, with 7 bases aligning to TRBD1. The CDR3 region is CASSSGTASYEQYF. The CDR3 DNA reads as TGTGCCAGCAGCTCCGGGACAGCCTCCTACGAGCAGTACTTC.